The clone carrying this T cell receptor (beta chain) was detected only a few times. Its antigen is not known. The V gene's germline CDR1 is MDHEN and CDR2 SYDVKM. The CDR3 is made up of 12 amino acids. The data were taken from a study of tumor-infiltrating lymphocytes in primary liver carcinoma. Across the whole study: Men as well as women, aged 30 to 69 years, made up the patients.

From approximately 490 ng total RNA, TCR beta cDNA was generated with a primer in the constant region. Libraries for TCR beta were built through three nested multiplex PCR rounds, which together made up a slightly modified ARM-PCR procedure. In the first two PCR rounds, TRBV1-TRBV30 forward primers were paired with a C-beta reverse primer, and each round lasted about 9 cycles. TCRdb re-called the multiplex PCR reads with MiXCR, one entry per CDR3 protein. The top ten hold over 15% of the sample, which has 310,000 or so distinct CDR3 sequences, 45% to 70% seen once. General observations from the study: Tumor-adjacent and tumor-blood pairs shared a smaller degree of overlap than tumor region pairs.

They got blood RNA out of unsorted whole blood and also pulled out germline DNA. Patients were chronically HBV-infected and treatment-naive. Four milliliters of peripheral blood were collected before surgery. The sequencing input was peripheral blood. The source is a woman in her twenties or thirties with primary liver carcinoma and hepatitis B virus infection. The chain combines TRBV28 with TRBJ1-1; tentative D call: TRBD1 (5 bases). The CDR3, as DNA: TGTGCTAGTAAGGGGAGGAACACTGAAGCTTTCTTT. Protein product: CASKGRNTEAFF.